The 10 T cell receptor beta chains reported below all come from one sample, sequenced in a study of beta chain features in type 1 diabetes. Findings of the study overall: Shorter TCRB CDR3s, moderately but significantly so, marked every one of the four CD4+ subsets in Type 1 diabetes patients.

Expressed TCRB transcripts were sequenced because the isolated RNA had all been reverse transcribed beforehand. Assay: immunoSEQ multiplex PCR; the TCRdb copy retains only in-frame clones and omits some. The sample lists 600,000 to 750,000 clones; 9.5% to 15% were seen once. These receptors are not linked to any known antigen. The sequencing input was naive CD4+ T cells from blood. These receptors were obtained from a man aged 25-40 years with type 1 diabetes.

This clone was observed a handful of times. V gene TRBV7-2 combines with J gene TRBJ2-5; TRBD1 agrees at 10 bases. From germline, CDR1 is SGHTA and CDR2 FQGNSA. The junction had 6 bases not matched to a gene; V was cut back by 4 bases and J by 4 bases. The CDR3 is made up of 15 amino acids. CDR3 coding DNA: TGTGCCAGCAGCTCGACAGGGGGCTTAATAGAGACCCAGTACTTC. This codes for CASSSTGGLIETQYF.

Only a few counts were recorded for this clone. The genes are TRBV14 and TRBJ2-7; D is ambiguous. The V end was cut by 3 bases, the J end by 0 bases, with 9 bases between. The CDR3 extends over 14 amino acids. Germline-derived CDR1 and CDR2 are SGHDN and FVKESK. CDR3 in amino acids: CASSQFVGSYEQYF. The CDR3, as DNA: TGTGCCAGCAGCCAGTTCGTCGGCTCCTACGAGCAGTACTTC.

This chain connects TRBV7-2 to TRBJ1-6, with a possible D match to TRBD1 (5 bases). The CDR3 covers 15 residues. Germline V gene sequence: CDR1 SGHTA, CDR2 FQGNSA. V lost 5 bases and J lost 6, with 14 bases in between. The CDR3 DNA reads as TGTGCCAGCAGCACCTCGTGGGGGGGTAATTCACCCCTCCACTTT. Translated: CASSTSWGGNSPLHF.

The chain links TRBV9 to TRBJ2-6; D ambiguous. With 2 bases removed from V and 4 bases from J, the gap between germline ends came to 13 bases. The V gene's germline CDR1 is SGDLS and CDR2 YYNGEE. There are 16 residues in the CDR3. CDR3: CASSVGAGSGANVLTF. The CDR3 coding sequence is TGTGCCAGCAGCGTGGGTGCAGGCTCGGGGGCCAACGTCCTGACTTTC. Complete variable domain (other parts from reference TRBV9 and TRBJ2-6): DSGVTQTPKHLITATGQRVTLRCSPRSGDLSVYWYQQSLDQGLQFLIQYYNGEERAKGNILERFSAQQFPDLHSELNLSSLELGDSALYFCASSVGAGSGANVLTFGAGSRLTVL.

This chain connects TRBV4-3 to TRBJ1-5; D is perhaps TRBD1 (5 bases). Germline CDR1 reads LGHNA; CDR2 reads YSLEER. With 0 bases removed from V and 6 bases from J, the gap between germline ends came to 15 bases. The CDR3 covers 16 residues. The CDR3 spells CASSQESGTPAQPQHF. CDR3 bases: TGCGCCAGCAGCCAAGAGTCCGGGACCCCGGCTCAGCCCCAGCATTTT.

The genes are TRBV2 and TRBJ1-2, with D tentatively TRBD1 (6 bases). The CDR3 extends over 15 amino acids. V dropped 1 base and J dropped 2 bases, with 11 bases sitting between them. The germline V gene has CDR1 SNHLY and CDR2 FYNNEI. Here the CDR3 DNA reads TGTGCCAGCAGTGAAGAGCTCCAGGGGAACTATGGCTACACCTTC. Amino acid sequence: CASSEELQGNYGYTF.

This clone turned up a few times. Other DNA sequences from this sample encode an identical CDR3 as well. The CDR3 DNA reads as TGTGCCAGCAGCCCTCGACTAGCCGCAGATACGCAGTATTTT. Translated, it gives CASSPRLAADTQYF. The chain has TRBV9 and TRBJ2-3, with TRBD2 identical over 7 bases. V shed 4 bases and J 4 bases; nucleotides not matched to a gene: 6. CDR1 and CDR2 (germline): SGDLS, YYNGEE. The CDR3 contains 14 residues.

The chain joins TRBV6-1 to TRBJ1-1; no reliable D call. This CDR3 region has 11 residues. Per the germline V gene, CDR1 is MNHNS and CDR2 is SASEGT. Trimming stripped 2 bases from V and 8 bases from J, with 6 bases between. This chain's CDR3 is CASSEWYEAFF. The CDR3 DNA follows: TGTGCCAGCAGTGAATGGTACGAAGCTTTCTTT.

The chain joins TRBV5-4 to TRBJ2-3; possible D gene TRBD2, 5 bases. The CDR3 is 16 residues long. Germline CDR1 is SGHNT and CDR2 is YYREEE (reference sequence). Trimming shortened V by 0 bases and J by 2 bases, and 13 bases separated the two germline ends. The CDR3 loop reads CASSLALASFTDTQYF. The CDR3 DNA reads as TGTGCCAGCAGCTTGGCGTTAGCGTCCTTCACAGATACGCAGTATTTT.

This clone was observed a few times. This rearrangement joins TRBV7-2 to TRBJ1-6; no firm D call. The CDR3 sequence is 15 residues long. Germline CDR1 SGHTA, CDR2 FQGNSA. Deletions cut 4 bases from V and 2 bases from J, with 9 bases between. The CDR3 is CASSSDGTYNSPLHF. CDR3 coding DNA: TGTGCCAGCAGCTCCGACGGCACCTATAATTCACCCCTCCACTTT.